These 6 T cell receptor beta chains were sequenced from one sample in a study of quantifying T cell responses using KT2 cells. On the study more broadly: Reverse transcription used primers in the TCR alpha and beta constant regions.

Each cDNA got a UMI-containing oligo ligated at its 3' end. An equimolar mix of RC1.1 and RC1.2 primed the beta chain across TRBC1 and TRBC2. TCRdb redid the calling of the UMI-ligation and nested PCR reads with MiXCR, one entry per CDR3 protein. Of just under 50,000 distinct CDR3 sequences in the sample, around 10% were seen once. Specimen: PBMCs spiked with cells of the T cell clone KT2. The receptors were gathered from a human donor.

This clonotype was seen ten or more times. V gene TRBV15 combines with J gene TRBJ2-3; D tentatively reads TRBD1 or TRBD2 (5 bases each). CDR3 length equals 16 residues. The germline V gene has CDR1 LNHNV and CDR2 YYDKDF (reference sequence). V was trimmed by 0 bases and J by 2 bases, leaving 12 bases between them. The CDR3 loop reads CATSRDQQGATDTQYF. In DNA form, the CDR3 reads TGTGCCACCAGCAGAGATCAGCAGGGAGCCACAGATACGCAGTATTTT.

The chain couples TRBV10-3 to TRBJ2-7, with D perhaps given as TRBD1 or TRBD2 (5 bases each). The V and J ends lost 0 bases and 2 bases respectively, with 8 bases between them. CDR3 length equals 14 residues. Germline CDR1 and CDR2: ENHRY and SYGVKD. In nucleotides, the CDR3 is TGTGCCATCAGTGAGTCCGGGGCTACCTACGAGCAGTACTTC. Amino acid sequence: CAISESGATYEQYF.

This clonotype was observed a handful of times. The gene calls are TRBV15 and TRBJ2-3; unclear D gene. CDR1 and CDR2 (germline): LNHNV, YYDKDF (reference sequence). This CDR3 contains 14 residues. V lost 3 bases to trimming and J lost 1 base, with 8 bases between them. The DNA of the CDR3 is TGTGCCACCAGCAGGCTTTTAGGCACAGATACGCAGTATTTT. This codes for CATSRLLGTDTQYF.

This clonotype was seen many times. V is TRBV29-1 and J is TRBJ1-1, with 7 bases matching TRBD1. Germline CDR1 is SQVTM and CDR2 is ANQGSEA. The CDR3 runs to 12 residues. The ends lost 6 bases at V and 4 bases at J; junction bases unmatched: 5. CDR3 sequence (DNA): TGCAGCGTCGATGGGACAGCCACTGAAGCTTTCTTT. The encoded protein is CSVDGTATEAFF.

This clonotype has a handful of counts. The chain carries TRBV6-6 and TRBJ2-1; TRBD1 might be the D (5 bases). Trimming removed 2 bases from V and 10 bases from J, with 15 bases in between. The CDR3 contains 14 residues. Per germline, CDR1 MNHNY and CDR2 SVGAGI (reference sequence). The CDR3 protein is CASSYVSRDGEQFF. In nucleotides, the CDR3 is TGTGCCAGCAGTTACGTGTCCAGGGATGGGGAGCAGTTCTTC.

V gene TRBV5-1 combines with J gene TRBJ2-7; TRBD1 or TRBD2 may be the D gene (7 bases each). V dropped 7 bases and J dropped 2 bases, with 19 bases sitting between them. CDR3 length: 15 residues. Germline CDR1 reads SGHRS; CDR2 reads YFSETQ. CDR3 in amino acids: CASQGGNPPPYEQYF. CDR3 bases: TGCGCCAGCCAGGGGGGGAATCCTCCTCCCTACGAGCAGTACTTC.